This is a list of T cell receptor beta chains from one sample in a study of STAT5B mutations in CD4+ large granular lymphocyte leukemia. Sequencing was performed with immunoSEQ multiplex PCR; in TCRdb, only in-frame clones are kept and a portion is missing. This sample has roughly 21,000 clones; 75% occur once, and the top ten carry less than 5%. Sequencing used CD4+ T cells from blood buffy coats. Source of these receptors: a human donor in good health. Both conserved end residues are trimmed from each CDR3. Each record gives: CDR3 length, V gene, J gene, clone size, CDR3 protein. Clone sizes are given selectively: once, few, many, or a class where the clone is expanded.

11,TRBV6-5,TRBJ2-5,-,ASSYGGRETQY
14,TRBV5-1,TRBJ2-6,-,ASTPSSFSGANVLT
11,TRBV2,TRBJ1-1,-,ASSQDRGTEAF
18,TRBV7-6,TRBJ2-7,-,ASSLGTSTSGSSHGSEQY
12,TRBV5-1,TRBJ1-4,-,ASSLDGNNEKLF
14,TRBV28,TRBJ1-4,-,ASSPLQLQGNQKLF
13,TRBV10-1,TRBJ1-1,-,ASSEWTGERTEAF
12,TRBV7-9,TRBJ1-4,few,ASSFGQGREKLF
13,TRBV5-1,TRBJ2-5,-,ASSLGTVDSGTQY
12,TRBV28,TRBJ2-3,-,ASSPGGATDTQY
13,TRBV11-2,TRBJ2-3,-,ASSSLTTSTDTQY
14,TRBV5-1,TRBJ2-1,-,ASGLLGAGESNEQF